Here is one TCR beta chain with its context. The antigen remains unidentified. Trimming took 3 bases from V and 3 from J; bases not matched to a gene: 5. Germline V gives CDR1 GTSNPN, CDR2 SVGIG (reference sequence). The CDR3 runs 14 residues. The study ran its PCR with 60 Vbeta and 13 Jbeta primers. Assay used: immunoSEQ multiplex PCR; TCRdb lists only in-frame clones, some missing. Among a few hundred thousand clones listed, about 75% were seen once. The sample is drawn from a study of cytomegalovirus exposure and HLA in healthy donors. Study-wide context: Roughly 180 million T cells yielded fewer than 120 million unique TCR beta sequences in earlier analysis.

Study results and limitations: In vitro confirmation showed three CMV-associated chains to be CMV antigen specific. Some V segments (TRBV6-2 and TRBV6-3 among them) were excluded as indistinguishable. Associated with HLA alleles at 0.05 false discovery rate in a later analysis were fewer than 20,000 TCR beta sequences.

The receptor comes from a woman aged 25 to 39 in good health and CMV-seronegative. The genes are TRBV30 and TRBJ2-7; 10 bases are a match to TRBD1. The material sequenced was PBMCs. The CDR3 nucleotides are TGTGCCTGGAGGGACAGGGGGAATAGCTACGAGCAGTACTTC. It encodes CAWRDRGNSYEQYF. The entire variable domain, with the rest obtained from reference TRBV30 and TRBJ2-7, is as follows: SQTIHQWPATLVQPVGSPLSLECTVEGTSNPNLYWYRQAAGRGLQLLFYSVGIGQISSEVPQNLSASRPQDRQFILSSKKLLLSDSGFYLCAWRDRGNSYEQYFGPGTRLTVT.